The clone carrying this T cell receptor (beta chain) was observed a few times. The germline V gene has CDR1 MGHDK and CDR2 SYGVNS. Between the trimmed V and J ends, which lost 4 bases and 8 bases, there was a span of 17 bases. The CDR3 runs 15 residues. The entry originates in a study of blood T cell repertoires in COVID-19. TCRdb's copy holds only in-frame clones and misses some; the assay was immunoSEQ multiplex PCR. The table records around 100,000 clones, roughly 84% of them present only once. The chain uses TRBV25-1 and TRBJ1-4; possible D gene TRBD1, 5 bases. Sequencing input: peripheral blood. This TCR derives from a woman in her fifties or sixties with acute or convalescent COVID-19. The CDR3 sequence is CASSGQPNYGEKLFF. For the CDR3, the DNA is TGTGCCAGCAGTGGACAGCCCAATTATGGGGAAAAACTGTTTTTT. Variable domain in full (rest from reference TRBV25-1 and TRBJ1-4): EADIYQTPRYLVIGTGKKITLECSQTMGHDKMYWYQQDPGMELHLIHYSYGVNSTEKGDLSSESTVSRIRTEHFPLTLESARPSHTSQYLCASSGQPNYGEKLFFGSGTQLSVL.